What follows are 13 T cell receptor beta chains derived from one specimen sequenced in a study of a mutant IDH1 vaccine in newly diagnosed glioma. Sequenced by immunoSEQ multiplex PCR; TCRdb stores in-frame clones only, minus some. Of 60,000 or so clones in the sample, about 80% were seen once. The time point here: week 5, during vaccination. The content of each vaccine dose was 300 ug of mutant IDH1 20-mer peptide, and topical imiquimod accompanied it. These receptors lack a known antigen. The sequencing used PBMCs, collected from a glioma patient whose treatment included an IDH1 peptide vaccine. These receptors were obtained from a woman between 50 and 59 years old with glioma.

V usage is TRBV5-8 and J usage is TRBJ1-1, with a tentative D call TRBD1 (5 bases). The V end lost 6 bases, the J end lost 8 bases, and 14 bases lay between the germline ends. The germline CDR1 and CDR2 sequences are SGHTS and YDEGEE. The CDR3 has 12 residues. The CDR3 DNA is TGTGCCAGCACCCTGACAGCTACCGAAGCTTTCTTT. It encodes CASTLTATEAFF.

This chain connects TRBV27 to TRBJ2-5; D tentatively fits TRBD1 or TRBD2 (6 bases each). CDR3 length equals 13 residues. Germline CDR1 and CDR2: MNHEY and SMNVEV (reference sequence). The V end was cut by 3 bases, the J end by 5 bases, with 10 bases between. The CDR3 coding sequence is TGTGCCAGCAGTTTGGGGGGCACGGAGACCCAGTACTTC. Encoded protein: CASSLGGTETQYF.

The CDR3 loop reads CASSVATGEEYGYTF. For the CDR3, the DNA is TGTGCCAGCAGCGTAGCTACGGGAGAGGAGTATGGCTACACCTTC. The rearrangement uses TRBV9 and TRBJ1-2; D gene uncertain. V was pared by 0 bases and J by 5 bases, with 14 bases between. CDR3 size: 15 residues. Germline CDR1 SGDLS, CDR2 YYNGEE.

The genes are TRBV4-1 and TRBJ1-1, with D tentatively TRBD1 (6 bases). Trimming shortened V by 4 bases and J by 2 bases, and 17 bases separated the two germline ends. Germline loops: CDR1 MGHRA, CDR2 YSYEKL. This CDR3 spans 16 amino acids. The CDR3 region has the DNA TGCGCCAGCAGCCGCGAAGGGGGGGCAAGAAACACTGAAGCTTTCTTT. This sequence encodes CASSREGGARNTEAFF.

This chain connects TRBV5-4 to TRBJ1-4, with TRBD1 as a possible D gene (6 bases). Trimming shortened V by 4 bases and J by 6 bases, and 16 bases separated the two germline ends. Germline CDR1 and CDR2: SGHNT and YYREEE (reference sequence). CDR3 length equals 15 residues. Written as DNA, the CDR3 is TGTGCCAGCAGCCCGAAGGGGGGAAGGGATGAAAAACTGTTTTTT. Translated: CASSPKGGRDEKLFF.

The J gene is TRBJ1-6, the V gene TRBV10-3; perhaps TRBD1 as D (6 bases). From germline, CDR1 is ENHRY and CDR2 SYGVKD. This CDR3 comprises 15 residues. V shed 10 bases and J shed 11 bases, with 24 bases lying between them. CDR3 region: CATMTEEQGSTPLHF. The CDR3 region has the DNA TGTGCCACCATGACCGAGGAGCAGGGGAGTACACCCCTCCACTTT.

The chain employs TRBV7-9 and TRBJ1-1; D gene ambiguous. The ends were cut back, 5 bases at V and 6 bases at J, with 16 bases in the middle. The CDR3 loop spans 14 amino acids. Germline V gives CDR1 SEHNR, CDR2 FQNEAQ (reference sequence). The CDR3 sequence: CASSPTPDNAEAFF. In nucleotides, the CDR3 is TGTGCCAGCAGCCCGACCCCCGATAACGCTGAAGCTTTCTTT.

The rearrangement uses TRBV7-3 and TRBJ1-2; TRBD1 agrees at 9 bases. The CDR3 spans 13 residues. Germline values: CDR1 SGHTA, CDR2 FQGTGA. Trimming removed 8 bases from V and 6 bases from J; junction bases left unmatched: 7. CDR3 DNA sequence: TGTGCCAGCGGTCCGGACAGGGGAAATGGCTACACCTTC. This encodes CASGPDRGNGYTF.

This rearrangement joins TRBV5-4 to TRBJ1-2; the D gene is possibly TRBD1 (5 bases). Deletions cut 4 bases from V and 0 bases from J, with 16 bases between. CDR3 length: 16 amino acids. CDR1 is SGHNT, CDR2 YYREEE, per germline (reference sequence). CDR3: CASSQSIRTSNYGYTF. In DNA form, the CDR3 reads TGTGCCAGCAGCCAGTCAATAAGGACATCTAACTATGGCTACACCTTC.

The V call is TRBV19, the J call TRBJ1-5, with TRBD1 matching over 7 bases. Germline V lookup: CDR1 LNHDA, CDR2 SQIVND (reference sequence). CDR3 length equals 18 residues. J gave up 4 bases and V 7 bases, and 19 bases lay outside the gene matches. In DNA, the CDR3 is TGTGCCAGTACCTCCTTGACGACAGGGAGGATTGAGAATCAGCCCCAGCATTTT. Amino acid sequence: CASTSLTTGRIENQPQHF. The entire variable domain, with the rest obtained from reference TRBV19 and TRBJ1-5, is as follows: DGGITQSPKYLFRKEGQNVTLSCEQNLNHDAMYWYRQDPGQGLRLIYYSQIVNDFQKGDIAEGYSVSREKKESFPLTVTSAQKNPTAFYLCASTSLTTGRIENQPQHFGDGTRLSIL.

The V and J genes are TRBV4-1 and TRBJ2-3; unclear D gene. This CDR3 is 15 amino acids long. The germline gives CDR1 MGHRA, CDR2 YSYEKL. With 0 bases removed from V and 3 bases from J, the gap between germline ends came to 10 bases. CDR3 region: CASSQEQNGTDTQYF. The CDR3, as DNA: TGCGCCAGCAGCCAAGAACAAAACGGAACAGATACGCAGTATTTT.

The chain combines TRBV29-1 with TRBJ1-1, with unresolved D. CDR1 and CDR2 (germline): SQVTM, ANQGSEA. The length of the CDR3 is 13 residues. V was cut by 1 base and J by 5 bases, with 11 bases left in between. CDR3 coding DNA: TGCAGCGTTGAAGGGAGAATGCGGACTGAAGCTTTCTTT. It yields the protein CSVEGRMRTEAFF.

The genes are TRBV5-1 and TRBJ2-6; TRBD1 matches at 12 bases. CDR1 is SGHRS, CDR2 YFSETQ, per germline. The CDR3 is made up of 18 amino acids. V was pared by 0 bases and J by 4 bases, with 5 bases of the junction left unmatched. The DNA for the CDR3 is TGCGCCAGCAGCTTGGGGGGACAGGGGGCGTTAGGGGCCAACGTCCTGACTTTC. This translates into CASSLGGQGALGANVLTF.